What follows are 9 T cell receptor beta chains derived from one specimen sequenced in a study of response to subunit inactivated influenza vaccine. One entry per CDR3 protein results from TCRdb running MiXCR on the RT-PCR reads. The table includes more than 450,000 distinct CDR3 sequences, 10% to 15% detected once. Specimen: PBMCs from blood, collected on the day of vaccination. The receptors originated from a man in his fifties or sixties who received an inactivated influenza vaccine.

This chain joins TRBV12-3 or TRBV12-4 and TRBJ2-2; a weak D match, TRBD1 (5 bases). V lost 5 bases to trimming and J lost 0 bases, with 13 bases between them. This CDR3 region has 16 residues. The CDR3: CASSRGYSANTGELFF. Here the CDR3 DNA reads TGTGCCAGCAGTAGGGGATACTCCGCGAACACCGGGGAGCTGTTTTTT.

This clonotype was seen more than once but under ten times. The chain is built from TRBV25-1 and TRBJ2-1, with 12 nucleotides matching TRBD2. Per the germline V gene, CDR1 is MGHDK and CDR2 is SYGVNS. V trimming: 4 bases; J trimming: 4 bases; junction bases outside the gene matches: 5. This CDR3 region has 16 residues. Here the CDR3 reads CASSVLAGGNYNEQFF. In DNA form, the CDR3 reads TGTGCCAGCAGTGTCCTAGCGGGAGGGAATTACAATGAGCAGTTCTTC.

This clonotype was recorded a few times. The V gene is TRBV12-3 or TRBV12-4, the J gene TRBJ2-7; perhaps TRBD1 as D (5 bases). This CDR3 has 14 residues. Trimming took off 5 bases at V and 6 bases at J, with 17 bases between the two ends. CDR3 loop: CASSQVDRGGEQYF. For the CDR3, the DNA is TGTGCCAGCAGTCAAGTGGATAGGGGTGGCGAGCAGTACTTC.

The CDR3 protein is CASRIQGYSNQPQHF. CDR3 DNA: TGTGCCAGCAGAATACAGGGTTATAGCAATCAGCCCCAGCATTTT. The gene calls are TRBV27 and TRBJ1-5, with a weak D call TRBD1 (6 bases). CDR1 is MNHEY, CDR2 SMNVEV, per germline (reference sequence). The CDR3 runs 15 residues. Trimming left V 6 bases short and J 0 bases short, with 12 bases between.

The chain carries TRBV11-2 and TRBJ2-1; D is uncertain. Trimming took 2 bases from V and 5 from J, leaving 7 bases between them. The CDR3 covers 13 residues. The germline gives CDR1 SGHAT, CDR2 FQNNGV. Here the CDR3 reads CASSLPINNEQFF. The CDR3 nucleotides are TGTGCCAGCAGCTTACCGATTAACAATGAGCAGTTCTTC.

This clonotype appeared a few times. The chain uses TRBV27 and TRBJ2-3; D tentatively fits TRBD1 or TRBD2 (5 bases each). CDR3 length equals 14 residues. Trimming stripped 6 bases from V and 6 bases from J, with 16 bases between. Germline values: CDR1 MNHEY, CDR2 SMNVEV (reference sequence). CDR3 DNA: TGTGCCAGCAGGGGGGTTTATTCCCTTGATACGCAGTATTTT. Translated: CASRGVYSLDTQYF.

This clonotype has a handful of counts. This chain links TRBV20-1 with TRBJ2-2, with a possible D match to TRBD1 (5 bases). The germline V gene has CDR1 DFQATT and CDR2 SNEGSKA (reference sequence). This CDR3 is 15 amino acids long. V was trimmed by 3 bases and J by 3 bases, leaving 14 bases between them. The CDR3, as DNA: TGCAGTGCTAGGCTCCCAGGGCGGTACACCGGGGAGCTGTTTTTT. As protein: CSARLPGRYTGELFF.

V usage is TRBV4-2 and J usage is TRBJ2-1, with 14 bases matching TRBD2. V lost 0 bases and J lost 0; bases outside the gene matches: 7. The length of the CDR3 is 20 residues. CDR1 and CDR2 (germline): LGHNA, YNFKEQ. The CDR3 coding sequence is TGTGCCAGCAGCCAAGATCGACTAGCGGGGGGGCTTATCTCCTACAATGAGCAGTTCTTC. Its protein product is CASSQDRLAGGLISYNEQFF.

There are many counts of this clonotype. The CDR3 DNA reads as TGTGCCAGCAGTTTATCTCACCGGGGCACTGAAGCTTTCTTT. Amino acid sequence: CASSLSHRGTEAFF. The chain couples TRBV27 to TRBJ1-1; D call uncertain. V lost 0 bases to trimming and J lost 4 bases, with 9 bases between them. Germline loops: CDR1 MNHEY, CDR2 SMNVEV (reference sequence). This CDR3 has 14 residues.